The 17 T cell receptor beta chains below were found in one sample sequenced in a study of CD8 T cells in Susac syndrome (dated by TCRdb to about 2019). Libraries came from the immunoSEQ multiplex PCR assay. RNA was extracted using the RNeasy kit, and roughly 0.45 to 1 microgram was reverse transcribed with random hexamers. TCRdb reanalyzed the raw reads on its own, using fastp at Q25 for trimming and MiXCR for clone calling, and kept in-frame beta chains. Each entry is one CDR3 protein sequence, shown with its most common DNA and genes. The sample records about 200,000 distinct CDR3 sequences, approximately 95% of which are singletons. The ten biggest clones cover 0.1% of the sample. What was sequenced was CD4+ T cells from PBMCs. Every receptor here comes from a human donor in good health.

The chain couples TRBV23-1 to TRBJ2-3; perhaps D is TRBD1 or TRBD2 (5 bases each). TRBV23-1 is an ORF, and what it does is uncertain. Trimming stripped 1 base from V and 3 bases from J, with 8 bases between. The CDR3 sequence is 14 residues long. CDR3 bases: TGCGCCAGCAGTCAATTGGGGGAAACAGATACGCAGTATTTT. This gives the protein CASSQLGETDTQYF.

The chain has TRBV7-2 and TRBJ2-5; weak D call: TRBD2 (6 bases). CDR1 is SGHTA and CDR2 is FQGNSA in the germline V gene. V lost 4 bases and J lost 10, with 16 bases in between. The CDR3 sequence is 13 residues long. CDR3 sequence: CASSWGERLGQYF. CDR3 coding DNA: TGTGCCAGCAGCTGGGGGGAAAGGCTCGGCCAGTACTTC.

A single count supports this clonotype. V usage is TRBV29-1 and J usage is TRBJ2-3; 7 nucleotides match TRBD2. The CDR3 contains 14 residues. After removal of 6 bases from V and 0 bases from J, the junction contained 6 bases not matched to a gene. Germline V lookup: CDR1 SQVTM, CDR2 ANQGSEA. DNA of the CDR3: TGCAGCGTCCGGGAGGCCACTAGCACAGATACGCAGTATTTT. As protein: CSVREATSTDTQYF.

The rearrangement uses TRBV3-1 and TRBJ2-2; no clear D. Germline values: CDR1 LGHDT, CDR2 YNNKEL (reference sequence). This CDR3 contains 12 residues. Trimming took 3 bases from V and 5 from J, leaving 4 bases between them. The CDR3 loop is CASSHDTGELFF. The CDR3 DNA reads TGTGCCAGCAGCCACGATACCGGGGAGCTGTTTTTT.

The V gene is TRBV25-1, the J gene TRBJ1-2; 7 nucleotides line up with TRBD1. The CDR3 covers 14 residues. Germline CDR1 and CDR2: MGHDK and SYGVNS. V lost 4 bases and J lost 6; bases outside the gene matches: 8. CDR3 region: CASSVATGRDGYTF. The CDR3 nucleotides read TGTGCCAGCAGTGTTGCGACAGGGAGGGATGGCTACACCTTC.

The chain couples TRBV12-3 or TRBV12-4 to TRBJ1-5; TRBD1 matches 9 bases. This CDR3 has 13 residues. Trimming removed 6 bases from V and 7 bases from J; junction bases left unmatched: 4. The CDR3 reads CASSGDRAQPQHF. The CDR3 DNA follows: TGTGCCAGCAGCGGGGACAGGGCCCAGCCCCAGCATTTT.

This chain connects TRBV25-1 to TRBJ2-6; 10 bases fit TRBD1. V lost 3 bases to trimming and J lost 4 bases; unmatched junction nucleotides: 6. Germline CDR1 reads MGHDK; CDR2 reads SYGVNS. The CDR3 has 17 residues. The CDR3 reads CASSDGTGAAGANVLTF. CDR3 DNA sequence: TGTGCCAGCAGTGACGGGACAGGGGCGGCGGGGGCCAACGTCCTGACTTTC.

The chain recombines TRBV3-1 with TRBJ2-7; 7 nucleotides line up with TRBD1. The CDR3 extends over 16 amino acids. Germline V gene sequence: CDR1 LGHDT, CDR2 YNNKEL (reference sequence). J lost 0 bases, V lost 1 base, and 6 bases had no gene match. CDR3 coding DNA: TGTGCCAGCAGCCAAGGGTCGGGACAGAACTCCTACGAGCAGTACGTC. This sequence encodes CASSQGSGQNSYEQYV.

This sequence joins TRBV10-3 and TRBJ2-3, with D perhaps TRBD2 (6 bases). With 6 bases removed from V and 2 bases from J, the gap between germline ends came to 9 bases. The CDR3 runs to 13 residues. Per germline, CDR1 ENHRY and CDR2 SYGVKD. The CDR3 DNA follows: TGTGCCATCAGAGGCGGGGACACAGATACGCAGTATTTT. Translated: CAIRGGDTDTQYF.

The genes are TRBV4-1 and TRBJ2-3; 10 positions match TRBD2. This CDR3 region has 18 residues. V shed 0 bases and J 2 bases; nucleotides not matched to a gene: 8. Looked up from germline, CDR1 is MGHRA and CDR2 is YSYEKL. The CDR3 sequence: CASSQDRAGGFITDTQYF. In nucleotides, the CDR3 is TGCGCCAGCAGCCAAGATCGAGCGGGAGGGTTTATCACAGATACGCAGTATTTT.

This rearrangement joins TRBV6-5 to TRBJ1-2, with 9 positions matching TRBD1. With V trimmed by 2 bases and J by 2 bases, 6 bases remained unmatched. CDR3 length equals 16 residues. CDR1 and CDR2 from the germline V gene are MNHEY and SVGAGI. The chain's CDR3 is CASSYPEGQGNYGYTF. As DNA, the CDR3 is TGTGCCAGCAGTTACCCGGAGGGACAGGGCAACTATGGCTACACCTTC.

The chain employs TRBV29-1 and TRBJ1-2; D remains ambiguous. Germline loops: CDR1 SQVTM, CDR2 ANQGSEA. The CDR3 covers 13 residues. The V and J ends lost 4 bases and 8 bases respectively, with 17 bases between them. The CDR3 region is CSVARNELMGYTF. As DNA, the CDR3 is TGCAGCGTTGCCAGGAATGAGTTAATGGGCTACACCTTC.

The chain couples TRBV27 to TRBJ2-3; TRBD1 aligns across 9 bases. CDR1 MNHEY and CDR2 SMNVEV come from the germline V gene (reference sequence). V trimming: 6 bases; J trimming: 6 bases; junction bases outside the gene matches: 10. The CDR3 is 15 residues long. The DNA of the CDR3 is TGTGCCAGCAGCATAAGGGACAGGGTGGGGGATACGCAGTATTTT. This gives the protein CASSIRDRVGDTQYF.

This clonotype is a singleton in its sample. The genes are TRBV27 and TRBJ1-3; no definite D call. Trimming cost V 6 bases and J 0 bases, with 12 bases left between them. There are 15 residues in the CDR3. CDR1 MNHEY and CDR2 SMNVEV come from the germline V gene (reference sequence). CDR3 region: CASRSIGFSGNTIYF. Here the CDR3 DNA reads TGTGCCAGCAGGTCCATCGGGTTCTCTGGAAACACCATATATTTT.

This chain connects TRBV20-1 to TRBJ1-1, with a tentative D call TRBD1 (6 bases). The CDR3 loop spans 13 amino acids. The germline V gene has CDR1 DFQATT and CDR2 SNEGSKA (reference sequence). Trimming pared 5 bases from V and 4 bases from J, leaving 14 bases between. The CDR3 is CSAGQGGVTEAFF. Written as DNA, the CDR3 is TGCAGTGCTGGACAAGGGGGTGTCACTGAAGCTTTCTTT.

The chain uses TRBV29-1 and TRBJ2-7; D uncertain. The V gene lost 3 bases and the J gene lost 2 bases, with 5 bases spanning the gap. The germline V gene encodes CDR1 SQVTM and CDR2 ANQGSEA. The CDR3 is 11 residues long. CDR3 in DNA: TGCAGCGTTGAGGTGGCCTACGAGCAGTACGTC. This translates into CSVEVAYEQYV.

The gene calls are TRBV15 and TRBJ1-1; no reliable D call. The CDR3 has 14 residues. Per germline, CDR1 LNHNV and CDR2 YYDKDF (reference sequence). V was clipped by 0 bases and J by 4 bases, with 9 bases between them. The CDR3 reads CATSRDGRSTEAFF. CDR3 in DNA: TGTGCCACCAGCAGAGACGGAAGGTCCACTGAAGCTTTCTTT.